A single sample gave rise to the 17 T cell receptor beta chains below, sequenced in a study of CD8+ T cells in alopecia areata (dated 2018 in TCRdb). Library method: the immunoSEQ multiplex PCR assay. To provide template for TCR sequencing, every sample had RNA extracted and reverse transcribed into cDNA. What TCRdb holds here is the immuneACCESS table cut down to in-frame rearrangements. Part of the clones is not present; checked against another copy, under half of the missing clones reflect an unresolved V gene, and the others are unexplained. Across this sample there are roughly 220,000 clones, with approximately 65% seen only once. Together, the top ten hold approximately 1.2% of the sample. The label giving this sample's treatment or condition can be read as: oral pan-JAK inhibitor, 5-10 mg twice daily. This specimen was CD4+ T cells sorted from blood, taken between weeks 44 and 45, from a patient treated with tofacitinib. The receptors were sampled from a human donor with alopecia areata.

The gene calls are TRBV2 and TRBJ2-2; possible D gene TRBD1, 6 bases. Trimming shortened V by 6 bases and J by 1 base, and 9 bases separated the two germline ends. CDR1 SNHLY and CDR2 FYNNEI come from the germline V gene. CDR3 length: 14 amino acids. The CDR3 DNA reads TGTGCCAGCAGCCCACAGGGGAACACCGGGGAGCTGTTTTTT. Protein sequence: CASSPQGNTGELFF.

The J gene is TRBJ2-5, the V gene TRBV7-2, with TRBD1 matching over 7 bases. Looked up from germline, CDR1 is SGHTA and CDR2 is FQGNSA. J gave up 0 bases and V 5 bases, and 9 bases lay outside the gene matches. CDR3 length: 16 amino acids. The CDR3 nucleotides are TGTGCCAGCAGCCTCAAACCGGGACAGAACCAAGAGACCCAGTACTTC. Translated: CASSLKPGQNQETQYF. Using reference TRBV7-2 and TRBJ2-5 for the parts outside the CDR3, the full variable domain is GAGVSQSPSNKVTEKGKDVELRCDPISGHTALYWYRQSLGQGLEFLIYFQGNSAPDKSGLPSDRFSAERTGGSVSTLTIQRTQQEDSAVYLCASSLKPGQNQETQYFGPGTRLLVL.

CDR3 sequence reads: CASSQISGGAYEQYF. DNA of the CDR3: TGCGCCAGCAGCCAAATAAGCGGGGGGGCGTACGAGCAGTACTTC. The chain uses TRBV4-3 and TRBJ2-7, with 10 bases matching TRBD2. V shed 2 bases and J 4 bases; nucleotides not matched to a gene: 5. CDR1 LGHNA and CDR2 YSLEER come from the germline V gene. There are 15 residues in the CDR3.

The V gene is TRBV19, the J gene TRBJ2-5; D perhaps matches TRBD2 (6 bases). Germline V gene lookup returns CDR1 LNHDA and CDR2 SQIVND (reference sequence). The V and J ends lost 5 bases and 1 base respectively, with 14 bases between them. The CDR3 runs 15 residues. The CDR3 loop reads CASSYGGTAQETQYF. The DNA for the CDR3 is TGTGCCAGTAGTTACGGGGGTACGGCCCAAGAGACCCAGTACTTC.

This clone appeared a few times. The identical CDR3 is also encoded by other nucleotide sequences in the sample. The gene calls are TRBV5-1 and TRBJ1-2; tentative D call: TRBD1 (6 bases). CDR1 is SGHRS, CDR2 YFSETQ, per germline. This CDR3 spans 13 amino acids. V dropped 2 bases and J dropped 7 bases, with 12 bases sitting between them. The CDR3 DNA sequence: TGCGCCAGCAGCTTAGGACAGATCAGTGGCTACACCTTC. It yields the protein CASSLGQISGYTF.

This clone occurred many times. The chain joins TRBV28 to TRBJ2-4, with D unclear. Trimming took off 8 bases at V and 2 bases at J, with 7 bases between the two ends. This CDR3 region has 12 residues. Germline loops: CDR1 MDHEN, CDR2 SYDVKM. The CDR3 DNA sequence: TGTGCCAGCGGGGAAACCAAAAACATTCAGTACTTC. Translating it yields CASGETKNIQYF.

J is TRBJ2-3 and V is TRBV13, with a weak D call TRBD2 (5 bases). This CDR3 contains 12 residues. Trimming stripped 2 bases from V and 6 bases from J, with 6 bases between. Germline loops: CDR1 PRHDT, CDR2 FYEKMQ (reference sequence). CDR3 DNA sequence: TGTGCCAGCAGCTTATTAGCGGATACGCAGTATTTT. Translation gives CASSLLADTQYF.

The CDR3 bases are TGTGCCAGCGCAGCGGGGGGGCTATGGGGCACAGATACGCAGTATTTT. It specifies CASAAGGLWGTDTQYF. This rearrangement joins TRBV11-2 to TRBJ2-3, with 10 bases identical to TRBD2. Germline V gene data show CDR1 as SGHAT and CDR2 as FQNNGV. This CDR3 comprises 16 residues. V lost 8 bases and J lost 1; bases outside the gene matches: 9.

The V gene is TRBV18, the J gene TRBJ1-1; tentatively, D is TRBD1 (6 bases). The CDR3 is 13 amino acids. V was cut by 4 bases and J by 2 bases, with 8 bases left in between. The germline CDR1 and CDR2 sequences are KGHSH and LQKENI. Written as DNA, the CDR3 is TGTGCCAGCTCACAAGGGGGTAACACTGAAGCTTTCTTT. Translation: CASSQGGNTEAFF.

This chain links TRBV27 with TRBJ1-6; the match to TRBD1 covers 9 bases. The CDR3 runs 16 residues. V gave up 6 bases and J gave up 7 bases; unmatched junction bases: 10. Germline values: CDR1 MNHEY, CDR2 SMNVEV (reference sequence). In DNA form, the CDR3 reads TGTGCCAGCAGAACTCCCGGGACAGGGACCAATTCACCCCTCCACTTT. It specifies CASRTPGTGTNSPLHF.

For this clone: One end of the junction varies from germline; a read error may be responsible. This sequence joins TRBV5-1 and TRBJ1-2, with D hard to call. Per the germline V gene, CDR1 is SGHRS and CDR2 is YFSETQ. This CDR3 is 13 amino acids long. CDR3: CASSLTAVYGYTF. Written as DNA, the CDR3 is TGCGCCAGCAGCTTAACAGCCGTCTATGGGTACACCTTC.

V and J are TRBV5-4 and TRBJ1-2; the match to TRBD1 covers 7 bases. Germline CDR1 and CDR2: SGHNT and YYREEE (reference sequence). The CDR3 covers 17 residues. Trimming cost V 2 bases and J 4 bases; bases outside gene matches: 14. CDR3 coding DNA: TGTGCCAGCAGCTTCCCCAGGGGCAGGGGGGGTTCCTATGGCTACACCTTC. It specifies CASSFPRGRGGSYGYTF.

The gene calls are TRBV9 and TRBJ1-6, with 8 bases matching TRBD1. The trim removed 4 bases at V and 9 bases at J, leaving 6 bases unmatched. The CDR3 covers 14 residues. CDR1 and CDR2 (germline): SGDLS, YYNGEE. The CDR3 coding sequence is TGTGCCAGCAGCTCAGGGGGCAGGAGTTCACCCCTCCACTTT. Translating it yields CASSSGGRSSPLHF.

The chain uses TRBV7-8 and TRBJ2-7, with D perhaps matching TRBD1 (6 bases). Trimming removed 3 bases at V and 1 base at J, with 16 bases between. The CDR3 has 16 residues. Germline lookup yields CDR1 SGHVS and CDR2 FQNEAQ. Written as DNA, the CDR3 is TGTGCCAGCAGCTTTAGTGGGACATTCACTTCCTACGAGCAGTACTTC. This encodes CASSFSGTFTSYEQYF.

The CDR3 DNA reads TGCGCCAGCAGCTTGGTGTCAGGGGGTGGCTACACCTTC. Its protein is CASSLVSGGGYTF. The chain recombines TRBV5-1 with TRBJ1-2, with 7 bases matching TRBD1. The trim removed 0 bases at V and 7 bases at J, leaving 3 bases unmatched. There are 13 residues in the CDR3. Germline assignment: CDR1 SGHRS and CDR2 YFSETQ.

The rearrangement links TRBV10-3 to TRBJ1-1; the match to TRBD1 covers 7 bases. The CDR3 totals 13 residues. V shed 7 bases, J shed 1 base, and the junction held 3 bases outside the gene matches. CDR1 and CDR2 (germline): ENHRY, SYGVKD. CDR3 DNA: TGTGCCATCATCGGGACAGAGAACACTGAAGCTTTCTTT. Its protein is CAIIGTENTEAFF.

V is TRBV2 and J is TRBJ1-4; D unclear. The germline V gene encodes CDR1 SNHLY and CDR2 FYNNEI. This CDR3 spans 13 amino acids. Trimming took off 5 bases at V and 5 bases at J, with 9 bases between the two ends. Written as DNA, the CDR3 is TGTGCCAGCAGTAAACAGCCGAATGAAAAACTGTTTTTT. It codes for CASSKQPNEKLFF.